What follows is one T cell receptor beta chain and its context. This record comes from a study of beta chain features in type 1 diabetes. The wider study: Cells sorted and examined across all samples totaled 90 million to 120 million.

CDR1 and CDR2 (germline): MDHEN, SYDVKM. The CDR3 sequence is 13 residues long. Investigators reverse transcribed all isolated RNA, so they sequenced expressed TCRB transcripts. Using immunoSEQ multiplex PCR, the repertoire was profiled, and TCRdb retains in-frame clones only, with some absent. Of under 150,000 clones in the sample, approximately 52% were seen once. Material: Tregs from blood. This rearrangement joins TRBV28 to TRBJ1-4, with D uncertain. The TCR originated in a man between 18 and 35 years old in good health. CDR3 nucleotides: TGTACTACGGGAAGAGCAACTAATGAAAAACTGTTTTTT. Amino acid sequence: CTTGRATNEKLFF. Full variable domain (remainder filled in from reference TRBV28 and TRBJ1-4): DVKVTQSSRYLVKRTGEKVFLECVQDMDHENMFWYRQDPGLGLRLIYFSYDVKMKEKGDIPEGYSVSREKKERFSLILESASTNQTSMYLCTTGRATNEKLFFGSGTQLSVL.